These 23 T cell receptor beta chains were sequenced from one sample in a study of spatial heterogeneity in lung cancer. TCRdb re-called the 5' RACE reads through MiXCR, storing one row per CDR3 protein. This sample has fewer than 60,000 distinct CDR3 sequences, with around 7% found just once. Time point given: blood at routine non-recurrence follow-up after resection. Whole RNA obtained from tumor, nontumor lung or frozen PBMC underwent sequencing without sorting. The sample consisted of PBMCs, taken at follow-up. These receptors were collected from a female donor with early-stage non-small cell lung cancer.

The chain links TRBV3-1 to TRBJ2-1; D is ambiguous. This CDR3 has 14 amino acids. CDR1 and CDR2 from the germline V gene are LGHDT and YNNKEL (reference sequence). V shed 4 bases and J shed 9 bases, with 16 bases lying between them. In nucleotides, the CDR3 is TGTGCCAGCAGCCCTAGTGTTAACAACTTTGAGCAGTTCTTC. It translates to CASSPSVNNFEQFF.

This clonotype occurred many times. The CDR3, as DNA: TGTGCCATCCGCCACGGTCCCCAAGAGACCCAGTACTTC. This codes for CAIRHGPQETQYF. The chain joins TRBV6-6 to TRBJ2-5; D ambiguous. Trimming removed 10 bases from V and 1 base from J, with 13 bases in between. This CDR3 has 13 residues. Germline CDR1 reads MNHNY; CDR2 reads SVGAGI (reference sequence).

The table lists this clonotype with many counts. V usage is TRBV7-8 and J usage is TRBJ2-7; possible D gene TRBD2, 7 bases. V was clipped by 5 bases and J by 7 bases, with 24 bases between them. CDR1 SGHVS and CDR2 FQNEAQ come from the germline V gene. This CDR3 comprises 16 residues. CDR3 nucleotide sequence: TGTGCCAGCAGCCCCCCCACGGGGGGCTCTCCTACGGAGCAGTACTTC. This gives the protein CASSPPTGGSPTEQYF.

This clonotype was seen only a few times. The CDR3 DNA reads as TGTGCCAGCAGCTTAGATCAGGGTAGTGGCTACACCTTC. Translation: CASSLDQGSGYTF. V usage is TRBV11-2 and J usage is TRBJ1-2; the D gene is possibly TRBD1 (5 bases). Trimming took off 0 bases at V and 7 bases at J, with 9 bases between the two ends. CDR3 size: 13 residues. Germline V gene data show CDR1 as SGHAT and CDR2 as FQNNGV.

The chain carries TRBV5-1 and TRBJ1-5; D perhaps matches TRBD1 (6 bases). Trimming shortened V by 0 bases and J by 3 bases, and 10 bases separated the two germline ends. The germline gives CDR1 SGHRS, CDR2 YFSETQ. The CDR3 covers 15 residues. The CDR3 nucleotides read TGCGCCAGCAGCTTGGTCAGGGGAGTCAATCAGCCCCAGCATTTT. Amino acid sequence: CASSLVRGVNQPQHF.

This clonotype came up a few times. The J gene is TRBJ2-7, the V gene TRBV11-2; D is ambiguous. CDR3 length: 11 residues. Per the germline V gene, CDR1 is SGHAT and CDR2 is FQNNGV. The V and J ends lost 2 bases and 4 bases respectively, with 3 bases between them. The DNA of the CDR3 is TGTGCCAGCAGCTTACATTACGAGCAGTACTTC. Translated: CASSLHYEQYF.

The chain has TRBV7-6 and TRBJ2-2, with D hard to call. The CDR3 sequence is 14 residues long. From germline, CDR1 is SGHVS and CDR2 FNYEAQ. Trimming took 5 bases from V and 6 from J, leaving 13 bases between them. CDR3 residues: CASSPSTWPGELFF. The DNA for the CDR3 is TGTGCCAGCAGCCCTTCAACATGGCCCGGGGAGCTGTTTTTT.

This clonotype has more than one count but fewer than ten. The chain joins TRBV18 to TRBJ2-5; no reliable D call. The CDR3 totals 11 residues. The germline CDR1 and CDR2 sequences are KGHSH and LQKENI. Trimming pared 2 bases from V and 3 bases from J, leaving 1 base between. The CDR3 nucleotides are TGTGCCAGCTCACCAGAAGAGACCCAGTACTTC. Amino acids: CASSPEETQYF.

This clonotype was found many times. The chain joins TRBV20-1 to TRBJ2-3; a possible D gene is TRBD2 (7 bases). Germline V gene lookup returns CDR1 DFQATT and CDR2 SNEGSKA (reference sequence). The CDR3 has 15 amino acids. V shed 0 bases and J shed 4 bases, with 14 bases lying between them. In nucleotides, the CDR3 is TGCAGTGCTAGAGATTGGGCGGGGGCCTCAGATACGCAGTATTTT. This gives the protein CSARDWAGASDTQYF.

This clonotype was recorded many times. The chain is built from TRBV6-2 or TRBV6-3 and TRBJ1-2; 8 nucleotides align to TRBD1. The ends lost 1 base at V and 4 bases at J; junction bases unmatched: 5. CDR3 length: 15 residues. Germline values: CDR1 MNHEY, CDR2 SVGEGT. The CDR3 is CASSYFPGQGYGYTF. The CDR3 region has the DNA TGTGCCAGCAGTTACTTTCCAGGACAGGGCTATGGCTACACCTTC.

This clonotype came up many times. The genes are TRBV25-1 and TRBJ2-1, with 7 positions matching TRBD2. The CDR3 consists of 15 residues. V dropped 3 bases and J dropped 7; count of bases not matched to a gene: 9. Per the germline V gene, CDR1 is MGHDK and CDR2 is SYGVNS. CDR3 nucleotide sequence: TGTGCCAGCAGTGACCTATTGGGGGGAGGGAATGAGCAGTTCTTC. Its protein is CASSDLLGGGNEQFF.

The gene calls are TRBV29-1 and TRBJ2-7, with 9 bases fitting TRBD1. This CDR3 contains 16 residues. CDR1 SQVTM and CDR2 ANQGSEA come from the germline V gene. The junction had 11 bases not matched to a gene; V was cut back by 5 bases and J by 0 bases. The CDR3 sequence: CSVSKNDRGSSYEQYF. The CDR3 DNA follows: TGCAGCGTTTCCAAGAATGACAGGGGGAGCTCCTACGAGCAGTACTTC.

This clonotype was seen many times. The chain couples TRBV12-3 or TRBV12-4 to TRBJ1-5; D ambiguous. The CDR3 consists of 14 residues. Trimming left V 4 bases short and J 5 bases short, with 12 bases between. The DNA of the CDR3 is TGTGCCAGCAGTTCGGCCGGACGGTATCAGCCCCAGCATTTT. Its protein is CASSSAGRYQPQHF.

The gene calls are TRBV29-1 and TRBJ1-1; the D gene is possibly TRBD1 (5 bases). This CDR3 spans 11 amino acids. V was pared by 4 bases and J by 4 bases, with 7 bases between. Per the germline V gene, CDR1 is SQVTM and CDR2 is ANQGSEA. CDR3 region: CSVGQITEAFF. In nucleotides, the CDR3 is TGCAGCGTTGGACAGATCACTGAAGCTTTCTTT. The variable domain in full, completed from reference TRBV29-1 and TRBJ1-1, reads SAVISQKPSRDICQRGTSLTIQCQVDSQVTMMFWYRQQPGQSLTLIATANQGSEATYESGFVIDKFPISRPNLTFSTLTVSNMSPEDSSIYLCSVGQITEAFFGQGTRLTVV.

In this sample, this clonotype turned up a few times. V gene TRBV12-3 or TRBV12-4 combines with J gene TRBJ2-7; D perhaps matches TRBD2 (6 bases). The CDR3 runs 15 residues. Deletions cut 4 bases from V and 2 bases from J, with 15 bases between. The CDR3 DNA reads TGTGCCAGCAGTTACTACGGGACTGCTACCTACGAGCAGTACTTC. The encoded protein is CASSYYGTATYEQYF.

This clonotype was seen a few times. The chain recombines TRBV28 with TRBJ2-2; possible D gene TRBD2, 5 bases. Trimming shortened V by 2 bases and J by 3 bases, and 19 bases separated the two germline ends. Germline-derived CDR1 and CDR2 are MDHEN and SYDVKM. The CDR3 extends over 18 amino acids. The CDR3 DNA reads as TGTGCCAGCAGTTTAAGATTATCCTCCGGAGGTGACACCGGGGAGCTGTTTTTT. Protein product: CASSLRLSSGGDTGELFF.

This chain connects TRBV20-1 to TRBJ2-1, with TRBD2 matching over 8 bases. The ends lost 4 bases at V and 1 base at J; junction bases unmatched: 3. Germline V gene data show CDR1 as DFQATT and CDR2 as SNEGSKA (reference sequence). The CDR3 is 14 amino acids. CDR3 nucleotide sequence: TGCAGTGCTACGGGACTAGTTTCCTACAATGAGCAGTTCTTC. Amino acids: CSATGLVSYNEQFF.

There are a few counts of this clonotype. V and J are TRBV18 and TRBJ2-3; D uncertain. Trimming removed 0 bases at V and 2 bases at J, with 6 bases between. In germline, CDR1 is KGHSH, CDR2 LQKENI. There are 14 residues in the CDR3. The CDR3 DNA reads as TGTGCCAGCTCACCACCGACCAACACAGATACGCAGTATTTT. Translated: CASSPPTNTDTQYF.

The rearrangement uses TRBV28 and TRBJ2-1, with TRBD2 identical over 9 bases. CDR3 length: 16 residues. J was trimmed by 6 bases and V by 5 bases; bases with no gene match: 11. CDR1 MDHEN and CDR2 SYDVKM come from the germline V gene. The CDR3 DNA is TGTGCCAGCAGTCCACATGGGGCGGGGGGGCCCAATGAGCAGTTCTTC. It yields the protein CASSPHGAGGPNEQFF.

DNA of the CDR3: TGTGCCATCGTGGAGAACCCTGAAAACACTGAAGCTTTCTTT. This translates into CAIVENPENTEAFF. The chain combines TRBV10-3 with TRBJ1-1; unclear D gene. The V gene's germline CDR1 is ENHRY and CDR2 SYGVKD. Trimming shortened V by 8 bases and J by 2 bases, and 15 bases separated the two germline ends. CDR3 length: 14 residues.

This clonotype was seen at least ten times. Here the CDR3 reads CASSLGQGAHGYTF. The DNA of the CDR3 is TGCGCCAGCAGCTTGGGACAGGGGGCGCATGGCTACACCTTC. The genes are TRBV5-1 and TRBJ1-2; 10 nucleotides line up with TRBD1. The V gene's germline CDR1 is SGHRS and CDR2 YFSETQ. This CDR3 region has 14 residues. V lost 0 bases and J lost 6; bases outside the gene matches: 2.

In its sample, this clonotype was seen many times. The V and J genes are TRBV12-5 and TRBJ2-3; the D gene could be TRBD1 or TRBD2 (5 bases each). The V gene's germline CDR1 is LGHNT and CDR2 FRNRAP. This CDR3 has 17 amino acids. With 4 bases removed from V and 0 bases from J, the gap between germline ends came to 17 bases. The DNA for the CDR3 is TGTGCTAGTGGTTGGGGACGAACACCAACTAGCACAGATACGCAGTATTTT. This translates into CASGWGRTPTSTDTQYF.

The chain is built from TRBV23-1 and TRBJ1-2; D gene unclear. TRBV23-1 is treated as an ORF (open reading frame) with a function not yet certain. Trimming took 3 bases from V and 1 from J, leaving 15 bases between them. CDR3 length equals 16 residues. CDR3 sequence reads: CASSQDRPLLNYGYTF. The CDR3 coding sequence is TGCGCCAGCAGTCAGGACCGGCCCTTACTTAACTATGGCTACACCTTC.